This T cell receptor beta chain comes out of a study of neoadjuvant nivolumab and ipilimumab in lung cancer. Broader study findings: From pretherapy to surgery, tumor richness and clonality rose with dual therapy.

Trimming left V 6 bases short and J 0 bases short, with 9 bases between. The CDR3 runs to 14 residues. The germline gives CDR1 MNHEY, CDR2 SVGAGI. Profiling relied on immunoSEQ multiplex PCR, and the TCRdb table lists in-frame clones only, not all of them. This table has 25,000 to 30,000 clones, approximately 85% appearing once. A remark on this clone: Antigen: not known.

The sequenced sample was tumor tissue, obtained after neoadjuvant nivolumab, alone or with ipilimumab, at or shortly before surgery. V usage is TRBV6-5 and J usage is TRBJ1-3; D is unresolved. This TCR came from an adult with non-small cell lung cancer. For the CDR3, the DNA is TGTGCCAGCAGACAGCTACTCTCTGGAAACACCATATATTTT. Amino acids: CASRQLLSGNTIYF.